This T cell receptor (beta chain) was sequenced during a study of CD8+CD57+ T cells in acquired aplastic anemia. The V gene lost 8 bases and the J gene lost 6 bases, with 14 bases spanning the gap. This CDR3 spans 14 amino acids. Germline V gene data show CDR1 as LNHDA and CDR2 as SQIVND (reference sequence). The template used for profiling TCR beta VDJ and CDR3 was genomic DNA. TCRdb called the reads again in MiXCR, with one record for every CDR3 protein. This sample has 35,000 to 50,000 distinct CDR3 sequences; 68% occur once, and the top ten carry 23%. The sample taken for sequencing was sorted CD4+, CD8+, or CD8+CD57+ T cells (not recorded which) from PBMCs. The clonotype comes from a human donor in good health, serving as a control. V gene TRBV19 combines with J gene TRBJ1-6, with D perhaps matching TRBD1 (6 bases). Here the CDR3 DNA reads TGTGCCAGTCAACAGGGTATTTTTAATTCACCCCTCCACTTT. Amino acid sequence: CASQQGIFNSPLHF.